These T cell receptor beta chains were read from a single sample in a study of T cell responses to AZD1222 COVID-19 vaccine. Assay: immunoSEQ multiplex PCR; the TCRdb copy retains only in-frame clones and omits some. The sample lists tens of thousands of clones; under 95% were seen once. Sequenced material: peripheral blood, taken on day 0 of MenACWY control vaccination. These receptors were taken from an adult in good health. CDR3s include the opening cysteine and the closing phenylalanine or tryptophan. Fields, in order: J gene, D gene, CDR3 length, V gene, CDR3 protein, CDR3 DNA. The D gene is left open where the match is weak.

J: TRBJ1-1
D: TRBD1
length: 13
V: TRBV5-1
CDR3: CASSLGQGAEAFF
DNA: TGCGCCAGCAGCTTAGGACAGGGGGCTGAAGCTTTCTTT

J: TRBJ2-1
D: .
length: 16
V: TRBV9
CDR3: CASSLTPTMGYNEQFF
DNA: TGTGCCAGCAGCCTCACCCCGACCATGGGGTACAATGAGCAGTTCTTC

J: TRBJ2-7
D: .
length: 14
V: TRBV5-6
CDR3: CASSLPGRPYEQYF
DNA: TGTGCCAGCAGCTTACCGGGACGGCCCTACGAGCAGTACTTC

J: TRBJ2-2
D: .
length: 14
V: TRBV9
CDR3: CASSLTANTGELFF
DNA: TGTGCCAGCAGCCTGACAGCGAACACCGGGGAGCTGTTTTTT

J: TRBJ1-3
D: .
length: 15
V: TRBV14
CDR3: CASSPPRTAGNTIYF
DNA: TGTGCCAGCAGCCCCCCCCGGACAGCTGGAAACACCATATATTTT

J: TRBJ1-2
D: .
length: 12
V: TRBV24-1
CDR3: CATSDQNYGYTF
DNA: TGTGCCACCAGTGACCAAAACTATGGCTACACCTTC

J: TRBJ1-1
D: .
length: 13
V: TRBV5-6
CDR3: CASTLNMNTEAFF
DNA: TGTGCCAGCACCTTAAACATGAACACTGAAGCTTTCTTT

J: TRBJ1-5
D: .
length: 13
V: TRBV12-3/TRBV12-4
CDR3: CASGSSEEQPQHF
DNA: TGTGCCAGCGGATCCTCTGAGGAGCAGCCCCAGCATTTT

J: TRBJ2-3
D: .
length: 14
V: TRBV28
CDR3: CASSPLRGADTQYF
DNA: TGTGCCAGCAGTCCCCTCAGGGGGGCAGATACGCAGTATTTT

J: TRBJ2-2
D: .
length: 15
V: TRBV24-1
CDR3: CATSPPGPNTGELFF
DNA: TGTGCCACCAGTCCCCCGGGACCAAACACCGGGGAGCTGTTTTTT

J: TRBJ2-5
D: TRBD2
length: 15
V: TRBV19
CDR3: CASSMAGGVVETQYF
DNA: TGTGCCAGTAGTATGGCGGGAGGGGTTGTGGAGACCCAGTACTTC

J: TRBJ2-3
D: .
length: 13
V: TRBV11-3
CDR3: CASSLAQGSTQYF
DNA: TGTGCCAGCAGCTTAGCACAGGGTTCCACGCAGTATTTT

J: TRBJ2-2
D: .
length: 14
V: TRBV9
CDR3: CASSVVGQTGELFF
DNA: TGTGCCAGCAGCGTAGTCGGGCAGACCGGGGAGCTGTTTTTT

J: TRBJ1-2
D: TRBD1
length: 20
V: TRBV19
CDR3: CASSVSPLRDSLSYLYGYTF
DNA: TGTGCCAGTAGTGTATCCCCCCTCCGGGACAGTTTAAGTTATCTCTATGGCTACACCTTC

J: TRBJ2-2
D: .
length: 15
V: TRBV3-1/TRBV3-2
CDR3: CASSQHGADTGELFF
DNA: TGTGCCAGCAGCCAGCACGGGGCGGACACCGGGGAGCTGTTTTTT

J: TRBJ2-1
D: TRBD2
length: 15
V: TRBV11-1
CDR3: CASRPGLAGYNEQFF
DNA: TGTGCCAGCAGACCGGGACTAGCGGGATACAATGAGCAGTTCTTC

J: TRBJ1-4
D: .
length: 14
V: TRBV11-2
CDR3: CASSLGGNNEKLFF
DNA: TGTGCCAGCAGCTTAGGGGGCAATAATGAAAAACTGTTTTTT

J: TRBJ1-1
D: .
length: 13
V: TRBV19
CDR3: CASSTRVGTEAFF
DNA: TGTGCCAGTAGTACCAGGGTGGGGACTGAAGCTTTCTTT

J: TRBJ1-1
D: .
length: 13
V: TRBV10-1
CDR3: CASSAGLDTEAFF
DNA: TGCGCCAGCAGTGCGGGCCTGGACACTGAAGCTTTCTTT

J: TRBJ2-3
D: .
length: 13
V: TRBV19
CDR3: CASNPSYTDTQYF
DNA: TGTGCCAGTAACCCGTCCTACACAGATACGCAGTATTTT

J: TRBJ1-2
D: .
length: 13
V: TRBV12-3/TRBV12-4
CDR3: CASSLGQNYGYTF
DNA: TGTGCCAGCAGTTTAGGCCAGAACTATGGCTACACCTTC

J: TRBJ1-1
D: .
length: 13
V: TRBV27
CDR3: CASSFRENTEAFF
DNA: TGTGCCAGCAGTTTTAGGGAGAACACTGAAGCTTTCTTT

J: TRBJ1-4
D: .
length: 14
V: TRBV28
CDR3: CASRLGSTNEKLFF
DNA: TGTGCCAGCAGGCTAGGCTCAACTAATGAAAAACTGTTTTTT

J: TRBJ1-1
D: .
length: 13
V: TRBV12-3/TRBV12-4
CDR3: CASNQYRNTEAFF
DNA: TGTGCCAGCAACCAATACAGAAACACTGAAGCTTTCTTT

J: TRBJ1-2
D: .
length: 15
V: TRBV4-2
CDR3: CASSQAQSSNYGYTF
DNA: TGTGCCAGCAGCCAAGCTCAGAGTTCTAACTATGGCTACACCTTC

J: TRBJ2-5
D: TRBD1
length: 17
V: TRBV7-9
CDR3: CASSLAHVTGGGETQYF
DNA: TGTGCCAGCAGCTTAGCGCATGTGACAGGGGGCGGGGAGACCCAGTACTTC

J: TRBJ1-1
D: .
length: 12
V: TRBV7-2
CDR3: CASSQMTRPAFF
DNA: TGTGCCAGCAGCCAAATGACGAGGCCGGCTTTCTTT

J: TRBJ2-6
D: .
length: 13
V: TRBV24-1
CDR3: CATSRAGANVLTF
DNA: TGTGCCACCAGTAGAGCTGGGGCCAACGTCCTGACTTTC

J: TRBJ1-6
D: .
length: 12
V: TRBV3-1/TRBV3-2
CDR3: CASRWSDSPLHF
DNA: TGTGCCAGCAGGTGGAGCGATTCACCCCTCCACTTT

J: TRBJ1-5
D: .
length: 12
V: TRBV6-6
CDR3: CASNEGNQPQHF
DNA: TGTGCCAGCAACGAGGGCAATCAGCCCCAGCATTTT

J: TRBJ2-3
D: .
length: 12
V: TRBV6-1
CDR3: CASSEWADTQYF
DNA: TGTGCCAGCAGTGAATGGGCAGATACGCAGTATTTT

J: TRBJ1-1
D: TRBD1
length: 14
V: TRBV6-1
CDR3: CASSDGQGHTEAFF
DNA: TGTGCCAGCAGTGACGGACAGGGGCACACTGAAGCTTTCTTT